These T cell receptor beta chains were read from a single sample in a study of cytomegalovirus exposure and HLA in healthy donors. The assay was immunoSEQ multiplex PCR, and TCRdb's table has in-frame clones only and misses some. The sample holds about 140,000 clones, roughly 81% seen once. Specimen: PBMCs. The origin of the receptors is a female donor in good health and CMV-seronegative. Both conserved end residues are part of each CDR3. The D gene is left open where the match is weak.

d_call	v_call	j_call	cdr3_aa
TRBD2	TRBV18	TRBJ2-1	CASSPGTSGNEQFF
.	TRBV11-3	TRBJ2-5	CASSQPVGETQYF
.	TRBV7-9	TRBJ2-7	CASSSSLDSYEQYF
TRBD2	TRBV5-4	TRBJ2-2	CASSPSGGSGELFF
TRBD2	TRBV7-6	TRBJ2-1	CASSPRAGVAYNEQFF
.	TRBV6-6	TRBJ1-3	CASRTSGDRPGNTIYF
.	TRBV19	TRBJ2-1	CASSRSTINNEQFF
.	TRBV5-6	TRBJ1-6	CASTNQGFSPLHF
.	TRBV9	TRBJ2-3	CASSVGPGATDTQYF
TRBD1	TRBV4-2	TRBJ2-2	CASSPDRGAATGELFF
.	TRBV19	TRBJ2-7	CASSSADRSRPGEQYF
.	TRBV5-4	TRBJ1-2	CASSSLTANYGYTF
TRBD1	TRBV2	TRBJ1-2	CASRIGTAYGYTF
.	TRBV7-8	.	CASSLAVNYEQYF
.	TRBV5-6	TRBJ2-2	CASSKVGGSMNTGELFF
TRBD1	TRBV9	TRBJ1-3	CASSEGQPSGNTIYF
TRBD2	TRBV2	TRBJ2-2	CASRREGLSGELFF
.	TRBV11-2	TRBJ2-1	CASRKRGAPEQFF
.	TRBV6-5	TRBJ2-5	CASRFYREETQYF
TRBD2	TRBV7-3	TRBJ2-3	CASSRGGAGRVTDTQYF
TRBD2	TRBV7-9	TRBJ2-5	CASSPRPGLARVKTQYF
.	TRBV5-1	TRBJ2-5	CASSEKETQYF
.	TRBV7-6	TRBJ2-7	CASSLANADLSYEQYF
.	TRBV19	TRBJ2-1	CASSRQGLGNEQFF
.	TRBV27	.	CASTSSSYEQYF
.	TRBV14	TRBJ1-1	CASSQEGAGRTEAFF
.	TRBV27	TRBJ1-4	CASSLSTGEKLFF